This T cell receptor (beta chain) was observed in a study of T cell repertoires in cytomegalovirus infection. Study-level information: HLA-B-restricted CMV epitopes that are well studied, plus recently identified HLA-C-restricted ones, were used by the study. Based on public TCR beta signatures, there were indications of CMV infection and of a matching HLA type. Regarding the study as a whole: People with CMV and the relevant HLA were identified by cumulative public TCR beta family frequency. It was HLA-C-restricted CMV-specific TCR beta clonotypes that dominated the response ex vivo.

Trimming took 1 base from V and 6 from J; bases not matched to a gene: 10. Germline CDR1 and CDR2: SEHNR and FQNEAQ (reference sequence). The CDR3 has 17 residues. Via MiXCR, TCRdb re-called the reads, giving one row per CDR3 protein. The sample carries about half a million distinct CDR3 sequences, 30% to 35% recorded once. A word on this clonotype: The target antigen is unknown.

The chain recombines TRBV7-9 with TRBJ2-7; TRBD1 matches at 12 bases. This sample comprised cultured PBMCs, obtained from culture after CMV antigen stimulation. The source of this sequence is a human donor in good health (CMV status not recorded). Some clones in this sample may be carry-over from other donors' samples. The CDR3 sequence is CASSLDPGTGGFGEQYF. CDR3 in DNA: TGTGCCAGCAGCTTAGACCCCGGGACAGGGGGCTTTGGCGAGCAGTACTTC.